A single sample gave rise to the 5 T cell receptor beta chains below, sequenced in a study of control samples from healthy donors and cancer patients. This table comes from immunoSEQ multiplex PCR, and its TCRdb copy is limited to in-frame clones, with some not included. Among fewer than 200,000 clones, 85% to 90% were seen once, and the ten largest hold approximately 1.5%. The material sequenced was blood. The source of these receptors is a woman aged 45 to 65 in good health.

This chain joins TRBV4-3 and TRBJ2-7, with a possible D match to TRBD1 (6 bases). CDR1 is LGHNA, CDR2 YSLEER, per germline. CDR3 length: 14 residues. With 1 base removed from V and 6 bases from J, the gap between germline ends came to 13 bases. CDR3 protein: CASSQGTETSEQYF. CDR3 DNA sequence: TGCGCCAGCAGCCAAGGGACAGAGACGTCCGAGCAGTACTTC.

The chain combines TRBV30 with TRBJ2-3; 8 nucleotides agree with TRBD2. The CDR3 covers 15 residues. V lost 4 bases to trimming and J lost 3 bases; unmatched junction nucleotides: 9. The germline V gene has CDR1 GTSNPN and CDR2 SVGIG (reference sequence). CDR3 amino acids: CAWTRRSGGTDTQYF. The CDR3 coding sequence is TGTGCCTGGACACGCCGAAGCGGGGGAACAGATACGCAGTATTTT.

The DNA for the CDR3 is TGCAGTGCCAGCACAGACTATGGCTACACCTTC. Its translation: CSASTDYGYTF. The J gene is TRBJ1-2, the V gene TRBV20-1; D is uncertain. The ends were cut back, 6 bases at V and 3 bases at J, with 8 bases in the middle. The CDR3 runs to 11 residues. Germline V gene sequence: CDR1 DFQATT, CDR2 SNEGSKA (reference sequence).

There are a few counts of this clone. The gene calls are TRBV11-2 and TRBJ2-5; D perhaps matches TRBD1 (5 bases). Germline CDR1 and CDR2: SGHAT and FQNNGV. The CDR3 totals 13 residues. V lost 5 bases and J lost 5, with 12 bases in between. The CDR3 DNA follows: TGTGCCAGCAGCCTCGGCAGGGTTGAGACCCAGTACTTC. Translating gives CASSLGRVETQYF.

The J gene is TRBJ1-2, the V gene TRBV20-1; D call uncertain. Germline loops: CDR1 DFQATT, CDR2 SNEGSKA (reference sequence). V dropped 3 bases and J dropped 0 bases, with 11 bases sitting between them. This CDR3 spans 14 amino acids. The CDR3 reads CSASIGPANYGYTF. CDR3 coding DNA: TGCAGTGCTAGTATTGGACCAGCTAACTATGGCTACACCTTC.